This T cell receptor beta chain came from a study of T cell repertoires in cytomegalovirus infection. TCRdb used MiXCR to reprocess the reads, holding one entry per CDR3 protein. The sample consists of about 830,000 distinct CDR3 sequences, around a third of them appearing once. As concerns this clonotype: Its antigen is not known.

V lost 8 bases and J lost 6, with 19 bases in between. CDR3 length: 15 residues. This specimen was cultured CD8+ T cells from PBMCs, taken from culture after CMV antigen stimulation. The sequence was collected from a human donor in good health (CMV status not recorded). Some clones in this sample may be carry-over from other donors' samples. This chain joins TRBV12-3 or TRBV12-4 and TRBJ2-2; D is tentatively TRBD1 or TRBD2 (5 bases each). As DNA, the CDR3 is TGTGCCAGCTCTTTGACAGCCGACTATTCCGGGGAGCTGTTTTTT. As protein: CASSLTADYSGELFF.